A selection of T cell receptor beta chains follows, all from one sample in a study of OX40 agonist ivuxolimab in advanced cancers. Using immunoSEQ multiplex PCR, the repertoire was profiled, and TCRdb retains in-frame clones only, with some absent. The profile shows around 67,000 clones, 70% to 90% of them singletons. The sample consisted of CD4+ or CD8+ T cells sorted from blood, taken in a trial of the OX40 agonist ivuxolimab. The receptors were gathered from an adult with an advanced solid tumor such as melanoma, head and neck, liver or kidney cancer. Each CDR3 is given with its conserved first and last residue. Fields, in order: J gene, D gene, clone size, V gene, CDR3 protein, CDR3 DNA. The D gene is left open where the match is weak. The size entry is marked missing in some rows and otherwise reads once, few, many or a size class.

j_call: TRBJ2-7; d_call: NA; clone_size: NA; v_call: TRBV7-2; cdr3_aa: CASTGRNYEQYF; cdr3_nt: TGTGCCAGCACCGGACGGAACTACGAGCAGTACTTC
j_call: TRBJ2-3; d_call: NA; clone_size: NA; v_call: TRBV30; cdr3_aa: CAWSVRLGGTDTQYF; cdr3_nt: TGTGCCTGGAGTGTACGGCTGGGAGGCACAGATACGCAGTATTTT
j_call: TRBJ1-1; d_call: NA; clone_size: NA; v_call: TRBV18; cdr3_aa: CASSPPRTPNTEAFF; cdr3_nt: TGTGCCAGCTCACCACCGAGGACACCTAACACTGAAGCTTTCTTT
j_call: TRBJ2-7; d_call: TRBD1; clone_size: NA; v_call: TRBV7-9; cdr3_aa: CASSRGTGSTYEQYF; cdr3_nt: TGTGCCAGCAGCCGGGGGACAGGGAGCACCTACGAGCAGTACTTC
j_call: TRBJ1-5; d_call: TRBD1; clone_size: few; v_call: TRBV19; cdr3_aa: CASSSQGGNQPQHF; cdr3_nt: TGTGCCAGTAGTTCTCAGGGGGGCAATCAGCCCCAGCATTTT
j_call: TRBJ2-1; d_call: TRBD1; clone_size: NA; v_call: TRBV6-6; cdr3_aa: CASSYPGQGKANEQFF; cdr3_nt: TGTGCCAGCAGTTACCCGGGACAGGGGAAGGCCAATGAGCAGTTCTTC
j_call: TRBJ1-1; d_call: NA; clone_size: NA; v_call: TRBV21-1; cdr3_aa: CASSNNKDRVNTEAFF; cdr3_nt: TGTGCCAGCAGCAATAACAAGGACAGGGTAAACACTGAAGCTTTCTTT
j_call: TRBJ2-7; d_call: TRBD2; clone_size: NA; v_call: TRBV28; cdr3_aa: CASRPGLAVPYEQYF; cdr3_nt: TGTGCCAGCAGACCTGGACTAGCGGTTCCCTACGAGCAGTACTTC
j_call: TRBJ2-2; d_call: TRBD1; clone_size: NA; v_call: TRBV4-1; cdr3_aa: CASSQVRGQTGELFF; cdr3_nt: TGCGCCAGCAGCCAAGTCAGGGGGCAAACCGGGGAGCTGTTTTTT
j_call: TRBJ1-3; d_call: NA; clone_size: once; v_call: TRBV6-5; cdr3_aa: CASSMGRPSGNTIYF; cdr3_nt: TGTGCCAGCAGCATGGGACGGCCCTCTGGAAACACCATATATTTT
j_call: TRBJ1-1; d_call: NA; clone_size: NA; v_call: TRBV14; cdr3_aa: CASSQGMNTEAFF; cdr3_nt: TGTGCCAGCAGCCAAGGCATGAACACTGAAGCTTTCTTT
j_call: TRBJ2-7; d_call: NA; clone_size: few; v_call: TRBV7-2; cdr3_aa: CASSSLTWEQYF; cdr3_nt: TGTGCCAGCAGCTCCCTTACTTGGGAGCAGTACTTC
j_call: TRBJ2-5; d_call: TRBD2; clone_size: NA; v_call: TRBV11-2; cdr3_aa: CASSLPYAGGADETQYF; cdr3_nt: TGTGCCAGCAGCCTACCTTATGCCGGGGGGGCCGATGAGACCCAGTACTTC
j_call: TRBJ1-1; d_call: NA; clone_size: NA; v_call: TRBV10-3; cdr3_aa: CAISAEGVNTEAFF; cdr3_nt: TGTGCCATCAGTGCAGAGGGCGTGAACACTGAAGCTTTCTTT
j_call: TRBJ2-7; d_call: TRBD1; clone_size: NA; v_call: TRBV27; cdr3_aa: CASSLRTGLLYEQYF; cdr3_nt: TGTGCCAGCAGCCTAAGGACAGGTCTCCTCTACGAGCAGTACTTC
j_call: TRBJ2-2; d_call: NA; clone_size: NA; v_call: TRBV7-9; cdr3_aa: CASGVGSGELFF; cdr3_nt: TGTGCCAGCGGCGTAGGGTCCGGGGAGCTGTTTTTT
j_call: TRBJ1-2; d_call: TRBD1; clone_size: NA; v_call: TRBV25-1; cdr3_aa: CASSVNRGGYTF; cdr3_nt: TGTGCCAGCAGTGTCAACAGGGGTGGCTACACCTTC
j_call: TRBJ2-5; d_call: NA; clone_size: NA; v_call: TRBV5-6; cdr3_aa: CASSLVETQYF; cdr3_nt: TGTGCCAGCAGCTTAGTAGAGACCCAGTACTTC
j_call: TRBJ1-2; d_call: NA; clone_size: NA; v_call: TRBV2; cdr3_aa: CASSEHDNGGYTF; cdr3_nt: TGTGCCAGCAGTGAGCACGACAACGGGGGCTACACCTTC
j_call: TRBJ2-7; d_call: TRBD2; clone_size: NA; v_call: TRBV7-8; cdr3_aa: CASSGGLAGFGEQYF; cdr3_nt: TGTGCCAGCAGCGGGGGACTAGCGGGTTTTGGCGAGCAGTACTTC
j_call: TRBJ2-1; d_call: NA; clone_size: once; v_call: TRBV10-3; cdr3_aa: CAISERGARDEQFF; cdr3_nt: TGTGCCATCAGTGAGCGGGGGGCCCGCGATGAGCAGTTCTTC
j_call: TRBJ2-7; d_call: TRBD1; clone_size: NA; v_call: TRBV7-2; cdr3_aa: CASSLQGPAYEQYF; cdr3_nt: TGTGCCAGCAGCCTACAGGGGCCTGCTTACGAGCAGTACTTC
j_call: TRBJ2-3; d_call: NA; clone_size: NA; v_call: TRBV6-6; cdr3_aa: CASTGRFTDTQYF; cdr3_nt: TGTGCCAGCACAGGGAGGTTCACAGATACGCAGTATTTT
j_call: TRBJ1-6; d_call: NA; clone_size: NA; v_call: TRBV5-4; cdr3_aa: CASSLEGGYNSPLHF; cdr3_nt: TGTGCCAGCAGCCTCGAGGGAGGGTATAATTCACCCCTCCACTTT
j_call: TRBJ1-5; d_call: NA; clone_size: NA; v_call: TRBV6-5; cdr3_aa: CASRDWDQPQHF; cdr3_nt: TGTGCCAGCAGGGACTGGGACCAGCCCCAGCATTTT
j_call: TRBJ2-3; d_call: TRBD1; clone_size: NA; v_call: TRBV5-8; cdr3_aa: CASSPGTGADTQYF; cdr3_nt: TGTGCCAGCAGCCCAGGGACAGGGGCAGATACGCAGTATTTT
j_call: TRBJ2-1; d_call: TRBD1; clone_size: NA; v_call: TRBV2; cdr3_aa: CASSPQGQNSYNEQFF; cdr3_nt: TGTGCCAGCAGTCCCCAGGGACAGAATTCGTACAATGAGCAGTTCTTC
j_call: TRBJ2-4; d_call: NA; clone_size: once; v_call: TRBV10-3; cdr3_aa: CAISESTGNIQYF; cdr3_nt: TGTGCCATCAGTGAGTCGACTGGGAACATTCAGTACTTC
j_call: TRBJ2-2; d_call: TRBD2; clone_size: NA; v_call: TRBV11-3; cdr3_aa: CASSPGREGPTGELFF; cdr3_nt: TGTGCCAGCAGCCCAGGGCGGGAGGGCCCTACCGGGGAGCTGTTTTTT
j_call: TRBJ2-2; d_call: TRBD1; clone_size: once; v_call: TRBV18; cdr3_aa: CASSPGRQGGIGELFF; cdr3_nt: TGTGCCAGCTCACCAGGACGACAGGGGGGCATCGGGGAGCTGTTTTTT
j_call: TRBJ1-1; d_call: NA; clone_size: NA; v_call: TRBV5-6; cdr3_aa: CASSPGLYTEAFF; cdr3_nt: TGTGCCAGCAGCCCCGGACTCTACACTGAAGCTTTCTTT
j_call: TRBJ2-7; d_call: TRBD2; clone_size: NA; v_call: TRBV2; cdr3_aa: CASTQAGDRSEQYF; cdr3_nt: TGTGCCAGCACCCAAGCGGGAGATAGGTCCGAGCAGTACTTC
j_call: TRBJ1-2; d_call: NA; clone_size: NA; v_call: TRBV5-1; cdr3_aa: CASSWSDYGYTF; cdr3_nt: TGCGCCAGCAGCTGGTCCGACTATGGCTACACCTTC
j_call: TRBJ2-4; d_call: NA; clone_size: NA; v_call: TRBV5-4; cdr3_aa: CASSLLQGNAKNIQYF; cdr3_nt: TGTGCCAGCAGCTTATTACAGGGCAATGCCAAAAACATTCAGTACTTC